This T cell receptor beta chain was documented in a study of cytomegalovirus exposure and HLA in healthy donors (dated by TCRdb to about 2017). General notes on the study: An earlier analysis of roughly 570 of the donors reported around 280 Gb of sequence data and 95 million to 140 million unique TCR beta sequences obtained from about 200 million T cells. Roughly 300 gigabases of sequencing data and around 85 million unique TCR sequences made up an early release that covered several hundred HLA-typed donors. The genetic ancestry cluster associated with self-reported Caucasian donors included 81% of the 398 genotyped donors. The study was designed to test whether signatures of past pathogen exposure could be identified by cataloging public T cell receptors. The T cell repertoires of roughly 660 subjects were profiled by immunosequencing and related to cytomegalovirus serostatus. A separate validation cohort of roughly 130 different subjects was used in addition to the roughly 620-subject first cohort. To predict cytomegalovirus infection status, the study combined high-throughput TCR immunosequencing, statistical association of individual TCRs with disease status, and machine learning. In a later analysis, previously published TCR beta repertoires from 500 to 750 donors were re-analyzed and high-resolution HLA genotyping was added so that TCR occurrence patterns could be studied. Rather than using new phenotypic data, the later analysis identified candidate immune exposures from TCR beta sequences and from how often those sequences occurred across donors. An earlier analysis of 587 of the donors used high-throughput TCR beta sequencing to judge whether each TCR beta V gene segment behaved as functional or pseudogenic. Donor age, sex, ethnicity and CMV serostatus were collected together with the repertoire data. Genome-wide SNP genotypes for about 60% of the 666 donors were used in a later genetic analysis, which treated that subset as a discovery cohort. All discovery cohort repertoires had been generated using a single sequencing platform. HLA typing included class I and class II loci at four-digit resolution. Typing coverage varied by locus: about 620-630 donors for A, B, C, DRB1 and DQB1; roughly 510 for DQA1; about 590 for DPA1; 450 to 480 for DPB1. About five DR-DQ haplotypes were handled as single units for association and clustering, since linkage in the cohort was strong. Among a few hundred genotyped donors of the cohort, an average of approximately 240,000 unique TCR beta nucleotide sequences were sequenced per donor, about a sixth of them non-productive. Study-level results and caveats: The study listed 150 to 200 TCR beta chains as associated with cytomegalovirus. Across donors, most TCR sequences were observed very rarely, whereas some public TCRs were present in many individuals. Only TCR beta chains were sequenced in this cohort, and the absence of alpha or paired-chain data limited detectable features. V-gene and J-gene trimming of TCR beta chains was associated with a missense DCLRE1C variant in a later genetic analysis, and the association was replicated in an independent cohort. According to a later analysis, most CMV-associated TCR beta chains appeared to be HLA-restricted, and the HLA associations seemed to be driven largely by CMV exposure. Linkage disequilibrium might explain the correlated functional status among segregating V segments, but an unknown experimental factor could not be ruled out. Because some donors lacked HLA typing at each locus, the association tests relied only on the typed subset. For the cohort, immune exposure information was limited to CMV serostatus. When HLA alleles, especially DR and DQ, strongly co-occurred, attributing TCR associations to individual alleles was difficult. A group of highly shared sequence variants was considered likely to be a technical artifact of the sequencing pipeline. A further reported finding was that TCR beta sequences accurately predicted the HLA-A and HLA-B alleles for most subjects in the first cohort. In both the original and validation cohorts, the classifier was reported to diagnose cytomegalovirus status with high specificity and sensitivity. In a later analysis, several top co-occurrence clusters were reported to appear linked to parvovirus B19, influenza, CMV and Epstein-Barr virus. In an earlier analysis of a few hundred of the donors, most TCR beta V segments were observed in productive rearrangements about 90% or about 30% of the time, broadly matching IMGT annotations. According to the authors, the approach could potentially be generalized to other disease states and immunological phenotypes. In a later analysis, over 15,000 TCR beta sequences were associated with specific HLA alleles at a false discovery rate of 0.05. According to a later analysis, TCR association rates differed among HLA loci, with DRB1 alleles showing the most associated TCRs and HLA-C alleles showing the fewest. The presence/absence analyses assumed that sequencing depth was roughly uniform across donors, and that assumption may not be true. Compared with the roughly 720-donor mean, donors in an Asian-associated ancestry cluster had fewer N-insertions in productive TCRs, according to a later genetic analysis. In vitro tests confirmed that a few of the cytomegalovirus-associated TCR beta chains recognize cytomegalovirus antigens. The earlier analysis of fewer than 750 of the donors excluded fewer than 20 rarely observed V segments, including chromosome 9 orphons, because counts were too low. Compared with equally common non-associated chains, HLA-associated TCR beta chains in a later analysis were more clonally expanded and had lower generation probabilities.

Receptors were amplified or captured by the immunoSEQ multiplex PCR assay. For the multiplex PCR, a mixture combining 60 forward primers for TCR Vbeta segments and 13 reverse primers for TCR Jbeta segments was used. A multiplex PCR assay on genomic DNA amplified the CDR3 region of rearranged TCR beta genes. The amplified TCR beta libraries were sequenced on the Illumina HiSeq System as 87-base-pair reads. In the original analysis: Across the 500 to 850 repertoires, a later analysis counted tens of millions of unique TCR beta chains, roughly 11 million of which were shared by at least two donors. Raw reads were error-corrected and collapsed into unique sequences by a nearest-neighbor algorithm in which closely related sequences were merged to remove PCR and sequencing errors. Alignment of CDR3 sequences to IMGT reference sequences was used to assign V, D and J gene segments. Each retained sequence needed at least a six-nucleotide match to both a V gene segment and a J gene segment. A rearrangement was called productive if the CDR3 had no stop codons and remained in frame with V and J, and every other rearrangement was called non-productive. Following IMGT convention, CDR3 was defined as the stretch from the second conserved V-encoded cysteine up to the conserved J-encoded phenylalanine. The earlier analysis of roughly 590 of the donors excluded sequences that lacked an unambiguous match to a single V gene segment. In an earlier analysis of 587 of the donors, V segments were called functional above 56.7% productive rearrangements and were called segregating when the between-donor standard deviation exceeded 5%. A statistical classification framework was built for diagnosing cytomegalovirus status from the catalog of TCR beta chain sequences. In a later analysis, TCR nucleotide sequences were compared against IMGT/GENE-DB human TR gene sequences so that V and J genes could be assigned. In a later analysis, CDR3 sequences and most-parsimonious VDJ recombination scenarios were assigned using the TCRdist pipeline. In a later analysis, each TCR beta chain was defined by its CDR3 amino acid sequence together with its V-gene family, and reads without a unique V-gene family were excluded. To address suspected cross-contamination and a sequencing artifact, a later analysis removed over 500 highly shared, low-generation-probability nucleotide sequences. A later analysis calculated a clonal expansion index for each public chain from normalized within-repertoire ranks of inferred template counts. Generation probabilities in a later analysis came from a VDJ recombination model fitted to out-of-frame rearrangements, and those results were checked against IGoR. In a later analysis, hypergeometric tests were used to score TCR-TCR, TCR-HLA and TCR-CMV co-occurrence, with a repertoire-size bias correction applied to TCR pairs. A later analysis estimated false discovery rates by permuting HLA or CMV assignments 20 times. In a later analysis, co-occurring TCRs were grouped using DBSCAN, and TCRdist sequence similarity was added for clustering within HLA-allele-positive subsets. Repertoires with fewer than 30,000 or more than 120,000 public chains, plus five repertoires with anomalous nucleotide sharing, were excluded from co-occurrence clustering. Entries here come from immuneACCESS through TCRdb and include only in-frame sequences with V and J called. Some clones fail to appear in such tables; in the studies checked, an unresolved V gene covers under half of the shortfall, and the cause of the remainder is unknown. The V and J calls and clone size come from that table; D and trimming were worked out from the DNA. The sample table records some 120,000 clones; around three quarters of these occur just once. The ten largest account for around 4.5% of the sample.

In regard to this clone: The target of this receptor is not known. The germline gene is not matched at one end of the junction; a read error may be the cause.

The cohort consisted of more than 650 healthy bone marrow donors. Cohort members were all nominally healthy when sampled, although unrecorded immune exposures were likely present. The donor tested CMV seropositive, placing the donor among the 289 seropositive members of the cohort. A peripheral blood sample was provided by each donor, and peripheral blood mononuclear cells were used for TCR beta sequencing. Genomic DNA was extracted from the blood cell samples with the Qiagen DNeasy Blood Extraction Kit. This receptor was identified in a man younger than 45 in good health and CMV-seropositive. Sequenced: PBMCs.

The CDR3 amino acid sequence is: CSSSFGTHQQYF. The nucleotide sequence is given as TGTTCCAGCAGCTTTGGGACTCACCAGCAGTACTTC. The chain links TRBV7-9 with TRBJ2-7; D gene: possibly TRBD2, on 6 matching bases. There are 12 amino acids in the CDR3, from cysteine to phenylalanine inclusive. Of the read, only the CDR3 DNA is kept; its 36 bases are in frame from base 1. Per the germline V gene (reference sequence), SEHNR is the CDR1 and FQNEAQ is the CDR2.